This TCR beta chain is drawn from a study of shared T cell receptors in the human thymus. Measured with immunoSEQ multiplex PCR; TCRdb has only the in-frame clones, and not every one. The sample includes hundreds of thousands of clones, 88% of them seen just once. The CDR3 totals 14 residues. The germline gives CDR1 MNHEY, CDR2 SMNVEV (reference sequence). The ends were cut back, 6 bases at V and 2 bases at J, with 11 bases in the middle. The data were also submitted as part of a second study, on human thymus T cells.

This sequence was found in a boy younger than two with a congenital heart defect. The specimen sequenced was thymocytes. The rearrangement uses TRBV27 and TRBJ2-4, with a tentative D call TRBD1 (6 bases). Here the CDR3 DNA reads TGTGCCAGCAGGGCAGGGGTTTCCAAAAACATTCAGTACTTC. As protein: CASRAGVSKNIQYF.